The clone carrying this TCR beta chain showed up many times. In germline, CDR1 is SGHTS, CDR2 YDEGEE. The CDR3 runs 14 residues. Trimming pared 1 base from V and 6 bases from J, leaving 11 bases between. Time point indicated: patch test 2, 6 weeks after DPC sensitization. Treatment in this sample: therapeutic diphenylcyclopropenone sensitization with weekly scalp DPC. In TCRdb, the RACE reads were re-called with MiXCR into one record per CDR3 protein. Seen here are about 40,000 distinct CDR3 sequences, less than 4% observed once, and the top ten hold approximately 7.1%. The sample is drawn from a study of human T cells and chemical hapten exposure.

This clonotype was sampled from a man between 35 and 55 years old with alopecia areata. Some clones in this sample may be carry-over from other donors' samples. The chain links TRBV5-8 to TRBJ1-5; D gene ambiguous. The sample in question was whole blood, obtained in connection with sensitization to the hapten diphenylcyclopropenone (DPC). CDR3 amino acids: CASSLRGLGQPQHF. The DNA of the CDR3 is TGTGCCAGCAGCTTGCGGGGTCTGGGTCAGCCCCAGCATTTT.